What follows are 12 T cell receptor beta chains derived from one specimen sequenced in a study of blood T cell repertoires in COVID-19. The repertoire was sequenced with immunoSEQ multiplex PCR; TCRdb's copy has only in-frame clones and lacks some. The sample carries 150,000 to 200,000 clones, about four fifths recorded once. Sequences were obtained from PBMCs or T cells enriched from blood (not recorded which). Receptors originate from a man aged 50 or older who had recovered from COVID-19.

The chain employs TRBV7-3 and TRBJ2-1; 12 bases align to TRBD2. The CDR3 runs to 15 residues. After removal of 6 bases from V and 5 bases from J, the junction contained 5 bases not matched to a gene. Germline CDR1 SGHTA, CDR2 FQGTGA. CDR3 DNA sequence: TGTGCCAGCAGTCTAGCGGGGGGGCTCCACAATGAGCAGTTCTTC. This encodes CASSLAGGLHNEQFF.

The CDR3 bases are TGTGCCAGCAGCTCTGGGGACAGGGGCACTGAAGCTTTCTTT. Translation gives CASSSGDRGTEAFF. This rearrangement joins TRBV5-4 to TRBJ1-1, with 10 bases that match TRBD1. This CDR3 spans 14 amino acids. CDR1 and CDR2 from the germline V gene are SGHNT and YYREEE (reference sequence). After removal of 3 bases from V and 4 bases from J, the junction contained 3 bases not matched to a gene.

The CDR3 sequence is CASSKGQGGTEAFF. DNA for the CDR3: TGTGCCAGCAGCAAAGGACAGGGTGGCACTGAAGCTTTCTTT. The chain couples TRBV7-2 to TRBJ1-1, with 8 bases identical to TRBD1. J gave up 4 bases and V 5 bases, and 6 bases lay outside the gene matches. Germline assignment: CDR1 SGHTA and CDR2 FQGNSA. The CDR3 extends over 14 amino acids. Full variable domain (rest looked up from reference TRBV7-2 and TRBJ1-1): GAGVSQSPSNKVTEKGKDVELRCDPISGHTALYWYRQSLGQGLEFLIYFQGNSAPDKSGLPSDRFSAERTGGSVSTLTIQRTQQEDSAVYLCASSKGQGGTEAFFGQGTRLTVV.

The chain couples TRBV7-2 to TRBJ2-2, with TRBD2 matching over 8 bases. The CDR3 has 14 amino acids. Germline V lookup: CDR1 SGHTA, CDR2 FQGNSA. The J segment lost 5 bases and the V segment lost 4 bases, leaving 3 bases of the junction unmatched. The DNA of the CDR3 is TGTGCCAGCAGCTCCCCGGGGGGGACCGGGGAGCTGTTTTTT. It yields the protein CASSSPGGTGELFF.

The V gene is TRBV24-1, the J gene TRBJ2-2, with D possibly being TRBD2 (6 bases). V lost 7 bases and J lost 5, with 19 bases in between. This CDR3 contains 16 residues. From germline, CDR1 is KGHDR and CDR2 SFDVKD. The CDR3 DNA follows: TGTGCCACCAGGGACGGGAAGGCGGGGATAACCGGGGAGCTGTTTTTT. As protein: CATRDGKAGITGELFF.

The chain combines TRBV5-1 with TRBJ1-2; 8 bases are a match to TRBD1. The CDR3 loop spans 15 amino acids. With 3 bases clipped from V and 4 bases from J, the junction kept 8 bases outside the gene matches. CDR1 and CDR2 (germline): SGHRS, YFSETQ. CDR3 in DNA: TGCGCCAGCAGCTCGACAGGGGTGGGGGGCTATGGCTACACCTTC. Encoded protein: CASSSTGVGGYGYTF.

This chain joins TRBV6-6 and TRBJ2-7; weak D call: TRBD2 (7 bases). From germline, CDR1 is MNHNY and CDR2 SVGAGI (reference sequence). This CDR3 has 14 amino acids. V shed 5 bases and J shed 7 bases, with 18 bases lying between them. The CDR3 bases are TGTGCCAGCAGTCCCTCGGCGGGGGCGAGAGAGCAGTACTTC. It yields the protein CASSPSAGAREQYF.

The chain recombines TRBV19 with TRBJ2-7; the match to TRBD1 covers 8 bases. Trimming removed 6 bases from V and 5 bases from J; junction bases left unmatched: 18. The CDR3 is 17 amino acids. The germline V gene has CDR1 LNHDA and CDR2 SQIVND (reference sequence). The DNA of the CDR3 is TGTGCCAGTAGCAAAAACCTCGGACAGGGTGTGATGCACGAGCAGTACTTC. It specifies CASSKNLGQGVMHEQYF.

The chain recombines TRBV28 with TRBJ1-5; D is unclear. This CDR3 comprises 14 residues. Germline CDR1 is MDHEN and CDR2 is SYDVKM. Trimming left V 3 bases short and J 3 bases short, with 9 bases between. CDR3 residues: CASSFGTVNQPQHF. The DNA of the CDR3 is TGTGCCAGCAGTTTCGGAACAGTCAATCAGCCCCAGCATTTT.

The sample holds one count of this clone. The chain is built from TRBV5-6 and TRBJ1-5; D gene uncertain. The CDR3 totals 15 residues. Trimming cost V 2 bases and J 0 bases, with 9 bases left between them. Germline assignment: CDR1 SGHDT and CDR2 YYEEEE. The CDR3 protein is CASSFGSSSNQPQHF. The CDR3 bases are TGTGCCAGCAGCTTCGGGTCAAGTAGCAATCAGCCCCAGCATTTT.

The chain has TRBV19 and TRBJ2-6, with 11 bases aligning to TRBD1. The germline V gene encodes CDR1 LNHDA and CDR2 SQIVND (reference sequence). The CDR3 loop spans 16 amino acids. V trimming: 9 bases; J trimming: 5 bases; junction bases outside the gene matches: 9. The CDR3 coding sequence is TGTGCCAGCAGCCGGGACAGGGGGTTTCGGGCCAACGTCCTGACTTTC. It encodes CASSRDRGFRANVLTF. The whole variable domain, remainder taken from reference TRBV19 and TRBJ2-6, is DGGITQSPKYLFRKEGQNVTLSCEQNLNHDAMYWYRQDPGQGLRLIYYSQIVNDFQKGDIAEGYSVSREKKESFPLTVTSAQKNPTAFYLCASSRDRGFRANVLTFGAGSRLTVL.

The rearrangement links TRBV18 to TRBJ1-2, with 7 bases fitting TRBD1. V was clipped by 6 bases and J by 3 bases; unmatched bases: 13. Germline V gene lookup returns CDR1 KGHSH and CDR2 LQKENI. The CDR3 sequence is 16 residues long. CDR3 coding DNA: TGTGCCAGCTCGCCGTCCCAGACAGGGATGGACTATGGCTACACCTTC. As protein: CASSPSQTGMDYGYTF.